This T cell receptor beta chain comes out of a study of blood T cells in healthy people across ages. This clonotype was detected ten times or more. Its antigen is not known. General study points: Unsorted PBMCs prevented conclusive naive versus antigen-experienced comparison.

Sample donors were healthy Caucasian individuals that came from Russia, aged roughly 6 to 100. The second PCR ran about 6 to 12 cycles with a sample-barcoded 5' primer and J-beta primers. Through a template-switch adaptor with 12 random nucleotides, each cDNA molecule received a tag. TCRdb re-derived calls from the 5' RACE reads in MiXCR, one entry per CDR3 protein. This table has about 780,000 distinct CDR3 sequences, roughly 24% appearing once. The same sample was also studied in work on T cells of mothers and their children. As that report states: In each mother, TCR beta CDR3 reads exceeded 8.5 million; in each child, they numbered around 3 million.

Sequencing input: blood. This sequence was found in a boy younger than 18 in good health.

CDR3 DNA: TGCAGCGTTGTCGTTGTCCGGGGGGGCATCTTAAATAATGAGCAGTTCTTC. Translated: CSVVVVRGGILNNEQFF. The chain uses TRBV29-1 and TRBJ2-1; 8 bases are shared with TRBD2. CDR3 length: 17 amino acids. Germline loops: CDR1 SQVTM, CDR2 ANQGSEA. Trimming removed 4 bases from V and 7 bases from J; junction bases left unmatched: 18.